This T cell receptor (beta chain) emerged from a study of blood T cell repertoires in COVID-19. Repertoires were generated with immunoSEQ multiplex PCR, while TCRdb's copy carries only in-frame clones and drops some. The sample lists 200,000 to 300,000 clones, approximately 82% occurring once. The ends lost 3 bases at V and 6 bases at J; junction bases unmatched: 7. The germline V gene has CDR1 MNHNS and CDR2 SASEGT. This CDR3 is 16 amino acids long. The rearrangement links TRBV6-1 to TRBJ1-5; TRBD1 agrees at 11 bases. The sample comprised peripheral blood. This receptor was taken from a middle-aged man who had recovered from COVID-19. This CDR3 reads CASSDLPGQGGQPQHF. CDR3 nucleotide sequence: TGTGCCAGCAGTGATCTACCGGGACAGGGGGGTCAGCCCCAGCATTTT.